This T cell receptor beta chain is from a study of cytomegalovirus exposure and HLA in healthy donors. Data came from immunoSEQ multiplex PCR; TCRdb stores just in-frame clones and leaves some out. The table records about 160,000 clones, more than 75% of them present only once. Findings and limits, study-wide: Subsequent analysis showed first-cohort TCR clusters tending to co-occur in 120 or so validation repertoires.

For this clone: Its target is not known.

The CDR3 consists of 15 residues. Germline-derived CDR1 and CDR2 are SGHRS and YFSETQ. Trimming took off 1 base at V and 6 bases at J, with 14 bases between the two ends. The chain recombines TRBV5-1 with TRBJ1-5; D is perhaps TRBD1 (5 bases). The sequencing sample was made of PBMCs. The TCR originated in a man aged 18 to 30 in good health and CMV-seronegative. The CDR3 region is CASSLLGGEGQPQHF. The CDR3 DNA follows: TGCGCCAGCAGCTTGCTCGGGGGAGAGGGTCAGCCCCAGCATTTT.